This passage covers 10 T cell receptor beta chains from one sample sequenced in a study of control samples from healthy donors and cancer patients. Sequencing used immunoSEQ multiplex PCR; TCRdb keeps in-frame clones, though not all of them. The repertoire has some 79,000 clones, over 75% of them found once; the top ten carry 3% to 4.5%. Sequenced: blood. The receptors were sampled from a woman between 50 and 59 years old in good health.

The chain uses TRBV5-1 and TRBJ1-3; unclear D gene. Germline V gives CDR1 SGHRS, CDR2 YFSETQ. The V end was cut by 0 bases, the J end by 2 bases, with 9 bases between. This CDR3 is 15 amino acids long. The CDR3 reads CASSLGTLPGNTIYF. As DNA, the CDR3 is TGCGCCAGCAGCTTGGGCACTTTACCTGGAAACACCATATATTTT.

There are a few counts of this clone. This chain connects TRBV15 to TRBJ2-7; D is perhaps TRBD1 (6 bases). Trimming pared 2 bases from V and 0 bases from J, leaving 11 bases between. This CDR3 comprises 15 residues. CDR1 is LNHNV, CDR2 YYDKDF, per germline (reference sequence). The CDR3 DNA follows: TGTGCCACCAGCAGATATCAGGGGAGCTCCTACGAGCAGTACTTC. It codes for CATSRYQGSSYEQYF.

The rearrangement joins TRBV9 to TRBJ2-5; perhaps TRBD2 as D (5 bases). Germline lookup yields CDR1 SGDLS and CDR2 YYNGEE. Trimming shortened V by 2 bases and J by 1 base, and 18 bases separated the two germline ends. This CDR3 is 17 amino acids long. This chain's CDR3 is CASSVGDNVTPQETQYF. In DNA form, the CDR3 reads TGTGCCAGCAGCGTCGGGGATAATGTGACCCCCCAAGAGACCCAGTACTTC.

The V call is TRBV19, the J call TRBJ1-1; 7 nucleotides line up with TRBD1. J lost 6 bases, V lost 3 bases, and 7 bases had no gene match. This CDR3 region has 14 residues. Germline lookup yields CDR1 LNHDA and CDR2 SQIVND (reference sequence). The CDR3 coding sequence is TGTGCCAGTAGTATTGAGGGGGCGACCGCTGAAGCTTTCTTT. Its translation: CASSIEGATAEAFF.

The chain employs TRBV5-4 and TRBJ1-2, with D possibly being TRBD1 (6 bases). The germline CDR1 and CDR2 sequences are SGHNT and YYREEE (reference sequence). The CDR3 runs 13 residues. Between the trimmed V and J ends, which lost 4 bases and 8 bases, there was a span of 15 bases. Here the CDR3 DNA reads TGTGCCAGCAGCCTGGACAGCATCGGCGGCTACACCTTC. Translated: CASSLDSIGGYTF. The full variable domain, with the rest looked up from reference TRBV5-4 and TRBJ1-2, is ETGVTQSPTHLIKTRGQQVTLRCSSQSGHNTVSWYQQALGQGPQFIFQYYREEENGRGNFPPRFSGLQFPNYSSELNVNALELDDSALYLCASSLDSIGGYTFGSGTRLTVV.

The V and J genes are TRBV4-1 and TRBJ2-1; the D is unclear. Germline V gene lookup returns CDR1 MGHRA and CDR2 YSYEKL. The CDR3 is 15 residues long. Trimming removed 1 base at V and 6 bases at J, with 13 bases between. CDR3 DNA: TGCGCCAGCAGCCAAGGCACTGTCCGAGGCAATGAGCAGTTCTTC. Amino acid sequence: CASSQGTVRGNEQFF.

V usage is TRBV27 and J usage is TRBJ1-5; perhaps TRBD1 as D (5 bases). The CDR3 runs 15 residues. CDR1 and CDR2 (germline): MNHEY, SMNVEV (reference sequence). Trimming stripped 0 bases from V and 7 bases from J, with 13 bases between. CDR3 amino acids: CASSLSGRGGQPQHF. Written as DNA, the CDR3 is TGTGCCAGCAGTTTATCTGGCCGTGGGGGACAGCCCCAGCATTTT.

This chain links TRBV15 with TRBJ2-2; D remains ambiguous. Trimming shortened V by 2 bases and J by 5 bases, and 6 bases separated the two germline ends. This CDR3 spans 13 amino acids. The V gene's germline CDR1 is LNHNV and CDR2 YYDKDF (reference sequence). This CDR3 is CATSRLGTGELFF. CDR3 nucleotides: TGTGCCACCAGCAGATTGGGGACCGGGGAGCTGTTTTTT.

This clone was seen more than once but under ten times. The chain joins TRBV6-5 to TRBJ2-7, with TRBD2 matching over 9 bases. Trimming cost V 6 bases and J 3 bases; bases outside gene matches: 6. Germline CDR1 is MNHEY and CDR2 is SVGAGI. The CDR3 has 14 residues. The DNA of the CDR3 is TGTGCCAGCAGACGTGCGACTAGCGGCTACGAGCAGTACTTC. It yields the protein CASRRATSGYEQYF.

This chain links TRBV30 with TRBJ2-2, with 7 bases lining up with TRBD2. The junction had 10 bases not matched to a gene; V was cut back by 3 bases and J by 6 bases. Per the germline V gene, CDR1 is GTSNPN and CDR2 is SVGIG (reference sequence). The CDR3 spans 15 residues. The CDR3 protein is CAWSSWVGGPGELFF. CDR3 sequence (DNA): TGTGCCTGGAGCTCGTGGGTGGGAGGGCCCGGGGAGCTGTTTTTT.